Shown below are 9 T cell receptor beta chains from a single sample sequenced in a study of blood T cell repertoires in COVID-19. The method was immunoSEQ multiplex PCR; TCRdb's version includes in-frame clones alone and lacks a portion of them. The table records more than 60,000 clones, 82% of them present only once. Material for sequencing was peripheral blood. The receptors stem from a man in his sixties with acute or convalescent COVID-19.

The chain has TRBV5-4 and TRBJ1-1; a possible D gene is TRBD1 (5 bases). Germline lookup yields CDR1 SGHNT and CDR2 YYREEE (reference sequence). The CDR3 contains 14 residues. Deletions cut 3 bases from V and 4 bases from J, with 13 bases between. CDR3 bases: TGTGCCAGCAGCTCGGCGGGGGAGGCCACTGAAGCTTTCTTT. It encodes CASSSAGEATEAFF.

This clone was detected once. The chain links TRBV5-4 to TRBJ1-2, with TRBD1 identical over 7 bases. The CDR3 is 15 amino acids. Trimming removed 0 bases from V and 2 bases from J; junction bases left unmatched: 4. Germline CDR1 and CDR2: SGHNT and YYREEE (reference sequence). The CDR3 region has the DNA TGTGCCAGCAGCTTGGGGACAGGCCCCAACTATGGCTACACCTTC. It encodes CASSLGTGPNYGYTF.

The rearrangement joins TRBV25-1 to TRBJ1-3, with unresolved D. CDR1 MGHDK and CDR2 SYGVNS come from the germline V gene. Trimming took off 2 bases at V and 2 bases at J, with 7 bases between the two ends. CDR3 length: 14 amino acids. This chain's CDR3 is CASSEGQAGNTIYF. CDR3 nucleotides: TGTGCCAGCAGTGAAGGGCAAGCTGGAAACACCATATATTTT.

V is TRBV19 and J is TRBJ2-7, with D maybe TRBD2 (5 bases). The CDR3 runs to 19 residues. Germline CDR1 LNHDA, CDR2 SQIVND (reference sequence). Trimming took 5 bases from V and 0 from J, leaving 26 bases between them. The CDR3 reads CASSPNVRLASLSSYEQYF. CDR3 DNA sequence: TGTGCCAGTAGTCCTAATGTCCGGTTAGCGTCCCTCTCCTCCTACGAGCAGTACTTC.

This clone showed up just a few times. This chain connects TRBV19 to TRBJ2-2; D perhaps matches TRBD2 (5 bases). Deletions cut 5 bases from V and 3 bases from J, with 13 bases between. Germline-derived CDR1 and CDR2 are LNHDA and SQIVND (reference sequence). The CDR3 runs to 15 residues. The CDR3 DNA reads as TGTGCCAGTAGTGTAGCTAGCTCCGACACCGGGGAGCTGTTTTTT. Its protein product is CASSVASSDTGELFF.

The chain carries TRBV19 and TRBJ2-5, with a possible D match to TRBD2 (7 bases). Germline CDR1 is LNHDA and CDR2 is SQIVND (reference sequence). CDR3 length equals 17 residues. Trimming took 3 bases from V and 4 from J, leaving 21 bases between them. CDR3 region: CASSMGGGAVRGETQYF. CDR3 nucleotides: TGTGCCAGTAGTATGGGTGGGGGGGCCGTTCGAGGAGAGACCCAGTACTTC.

The CDR3 nucleotides read TGTGCCAGCAGTGAGCGGGAGGGCAAGTACAATGAGCAGTTCTTC. This encodes CASSEREGKYNEQFF. The chain has TRBV6-4 and TRBJ2-1; TRBD2 matches 9 bases. Germline CDR1 MRHNA, CDR2 SNTAGT. This CDR3 has 15 residues. After removal of 3 bases from V and 4 bases from J, the junction contained 4 bases not matched to a gene.

This clone was picked up one time. V and J are TRBV7-8 and TRBJ1-2; D call uncertain. CDR3 length: 15 amino acids. Per germline, CDR1 SGHVS and CDR2 FQNEAQ. With 2 bases removed from V and 6 bases from J, the gap between germline ends came to 16 bases. The CDR3 bases are TGTGCCAGCAGCTTAACTGTGGAGGGTTTACATGGCTACACCTTC. It is translated as CASSLTVEGLHGYTF.

This clone has just a few counts. This chain links TRBV10-3 with TRBJ2-2, with 7 bases aligning to TRBD1. CDR3 length: 14 amino acids. Germline CDR1 ENHRY, CDR2 SYGVKD. The ends lost 4 bases at V and 4 bases at J; junction bases unmatched: 3. Here the CDR3 reads CAISGTGSTGELFF. CDR3 in DNA: TGTGCCATCAGTGGGACAGGTAGCACCGGGGAGCTGTTTTTT.